This T cell receptor (beta chain) was sequenced for a study of blood T cell repertoires in COVID-19. As for the study in general: Samples came from the United States, Italy and Spain, spanning acute and convalescent COVID-19. PBMCs, B-cell-depleted T cells, or T cells were the source of the cDNA or gDNA that made up the material.

In the authors' methods: Amplification of reference gene primers was used by the study to estimate nucleated cell counts. TCRdb keeps only in-frame clones here, not all; method: immunoSEQ multiplex PCR. V, J and clone size are taken as reported in that table, and D and trimming were inferred from the DNA itself. The profile shows roughly 180,000 clones, 80% to 90% of them singletons. This clone was observed a few times. CDR3 length: 13 residues. CDR1 and CDR2 from the germline V gene are LNHDA and SQIVND (reference sequence). Germline trimming cut 7 bases from V and 9 bases from J; bases unmatched to any gene: 6.

The chain recombines TRBV19 with TRBJ1-6; the match to TRBD1 covers 7 bases. What was sequenced was peripheral blood. The clonotype was recovered from a woman between 45 and 60 years old with COVID-19, enrolled during active disease. CDR3 coding DNA: TGTGCCAGTACCGACAGGGTGGCTTCACCCCTCCACTTT. Amino acid sequence: CASTDRVASPLHF.